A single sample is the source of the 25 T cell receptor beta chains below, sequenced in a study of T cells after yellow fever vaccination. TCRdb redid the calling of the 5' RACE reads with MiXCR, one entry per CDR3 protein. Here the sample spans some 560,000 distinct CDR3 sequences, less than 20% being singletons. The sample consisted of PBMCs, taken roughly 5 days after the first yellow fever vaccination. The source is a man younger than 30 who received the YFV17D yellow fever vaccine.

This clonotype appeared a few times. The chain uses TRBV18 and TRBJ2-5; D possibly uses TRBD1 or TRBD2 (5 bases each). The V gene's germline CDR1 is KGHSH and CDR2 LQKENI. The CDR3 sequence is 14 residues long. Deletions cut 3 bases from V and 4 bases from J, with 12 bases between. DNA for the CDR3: TGTGCCAGCTCACCTATGGGGGTCGGAGAGACCCAGTACTTC. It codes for CASSPMGVGETQYF.

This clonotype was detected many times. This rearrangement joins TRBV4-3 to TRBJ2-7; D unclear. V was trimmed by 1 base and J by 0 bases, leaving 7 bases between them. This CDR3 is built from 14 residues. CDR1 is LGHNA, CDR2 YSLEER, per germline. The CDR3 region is CASSQGASSYEQYV. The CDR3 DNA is TGCGCCAGCAGCCAAGGGGCCAGCTCCTACGAGCAGTACGTC.

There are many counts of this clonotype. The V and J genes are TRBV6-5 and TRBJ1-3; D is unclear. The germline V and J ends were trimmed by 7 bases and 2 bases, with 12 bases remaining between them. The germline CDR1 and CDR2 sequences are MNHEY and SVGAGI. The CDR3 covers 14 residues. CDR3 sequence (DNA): TGTGCCAGCAAGGGAGTAAATACTGGAAACACCATATATTTT. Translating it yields CASKGVNTGNTIYF.

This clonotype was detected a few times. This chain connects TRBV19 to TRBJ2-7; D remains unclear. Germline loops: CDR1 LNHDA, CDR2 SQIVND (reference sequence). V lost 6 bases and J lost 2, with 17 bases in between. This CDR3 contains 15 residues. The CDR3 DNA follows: TGTGCCAGTAGGGAGTCCGAATACGGAGCCTACGAGCAGTACTTC. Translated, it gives CASRESEYGAYEQYF.

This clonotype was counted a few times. DNA for the CDR3: TGTGCCATCACTCAGAGCTCCTATAATTCACCCCTCCACTTT. Translation: CAITQSSYNSPLHF. The rearrangement uses TRBV10-3 and TRBJ1-6; D gene ambiguous. The CDR3 is 14 amino acids. The V end was cut by 7 bases, the J end by 0 bases, with 7 bases between. The V gene's germline CDR1 is ENHRY and CDR2 SYGVKD.

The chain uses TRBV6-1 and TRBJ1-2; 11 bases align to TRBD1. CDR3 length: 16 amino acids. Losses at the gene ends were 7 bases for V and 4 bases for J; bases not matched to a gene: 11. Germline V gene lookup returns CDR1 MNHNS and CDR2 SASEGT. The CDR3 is CASNTGTGGELYGYTF. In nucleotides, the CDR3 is TGTGCCAGCAATACCGGGACAGGGGGAGAGCTCTATGGCTACACCTTC.

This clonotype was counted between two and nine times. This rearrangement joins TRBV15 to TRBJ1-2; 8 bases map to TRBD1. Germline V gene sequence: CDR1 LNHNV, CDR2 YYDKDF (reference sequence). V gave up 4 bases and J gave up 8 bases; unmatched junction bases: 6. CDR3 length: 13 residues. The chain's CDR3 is CATSTGQVLGYTF. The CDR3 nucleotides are TGTGCCACCAGCACGGGACAGGTCTTGGGCTACACCTTC.

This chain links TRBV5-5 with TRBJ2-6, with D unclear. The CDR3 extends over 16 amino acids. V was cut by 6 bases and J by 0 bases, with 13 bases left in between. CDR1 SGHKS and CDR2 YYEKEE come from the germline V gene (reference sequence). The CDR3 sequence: CASTYGHNSGANVLTF. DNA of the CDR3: TGTGCCAGCACCTACGGTCACAACTCTGGGGCCAACGTCCTGACTTTC.

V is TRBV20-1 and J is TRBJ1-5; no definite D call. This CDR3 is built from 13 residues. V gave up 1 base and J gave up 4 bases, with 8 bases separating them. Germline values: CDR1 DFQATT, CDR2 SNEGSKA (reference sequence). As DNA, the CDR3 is TGCAGTGCTAGAGGGGCGCAGAATCAGCCCCAGCATTTT. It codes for CSARGAQNQPQHF.

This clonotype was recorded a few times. In DNA form, the CDR3 reads TGTGCCTGGAGAAGAACCGGGGAGCTGTTTTTT. Its translation is CAWRRTGELFF. The V and J genes are TRBV30 and TRBJ2-2; D call uncertain. Germline V gene sequence: CDR1 GTSNPN, CDR2 SVGIG (reference sequence). Trimming shortened V by 3 bases and J by 5 bases, and 4 bases separated the two germline ends. This CDR3 has 11 residues.

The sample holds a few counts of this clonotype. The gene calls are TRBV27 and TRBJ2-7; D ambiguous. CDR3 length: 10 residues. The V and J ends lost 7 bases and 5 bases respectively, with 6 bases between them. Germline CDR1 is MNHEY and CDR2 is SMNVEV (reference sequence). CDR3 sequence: CASTPNEQYF. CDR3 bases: TGTGCCAGCACCCCAAACGAGCAGTACTTC.

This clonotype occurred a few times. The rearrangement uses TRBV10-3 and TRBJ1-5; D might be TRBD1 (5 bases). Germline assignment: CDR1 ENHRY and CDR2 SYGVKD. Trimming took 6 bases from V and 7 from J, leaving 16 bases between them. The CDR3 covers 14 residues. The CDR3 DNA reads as TGTGCCATCAGGGGGGACCCCAGCGGACAGCCCCAGCATTTT. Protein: CAIRGDPSGQPQHF.

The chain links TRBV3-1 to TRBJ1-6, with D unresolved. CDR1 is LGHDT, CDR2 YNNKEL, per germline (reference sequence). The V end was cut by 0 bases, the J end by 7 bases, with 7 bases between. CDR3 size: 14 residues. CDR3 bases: TGTGCCAGCAGCCAAGAAGGGCGCAATTCACCCCTCCACTTT. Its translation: CASSQEGRNSPLHF.

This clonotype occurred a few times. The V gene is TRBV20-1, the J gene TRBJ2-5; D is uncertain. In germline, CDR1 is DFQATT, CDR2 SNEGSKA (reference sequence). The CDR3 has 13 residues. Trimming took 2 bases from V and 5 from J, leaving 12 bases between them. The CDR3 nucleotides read TGCAGTGCTAGAACCGACCCCTGGGAGACCCAGTACTTC. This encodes CSARTDPWETQYF.

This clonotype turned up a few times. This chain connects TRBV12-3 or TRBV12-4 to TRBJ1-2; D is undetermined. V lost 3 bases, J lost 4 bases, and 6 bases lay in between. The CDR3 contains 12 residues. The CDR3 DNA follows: TGTGCCAGCAGTTTCAACACCTATGGCTACACCTTC. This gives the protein CASSFNTYGYTF.

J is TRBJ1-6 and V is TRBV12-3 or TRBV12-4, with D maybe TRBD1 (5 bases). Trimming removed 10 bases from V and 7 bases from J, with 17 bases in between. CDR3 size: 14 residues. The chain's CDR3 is CATSGEGQNSPLHF. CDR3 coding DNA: TGTGCCACCTCGGGGGAAGGCCAGAATTCACCCCTCCACTTT.

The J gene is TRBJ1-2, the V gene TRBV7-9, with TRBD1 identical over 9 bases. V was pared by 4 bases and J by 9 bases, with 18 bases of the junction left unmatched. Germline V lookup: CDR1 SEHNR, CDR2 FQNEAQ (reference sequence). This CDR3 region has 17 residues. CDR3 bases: TGTGCCAGCAGCTCACATATAAGCCGGGACAGGGAGTGGAGCTACACCTTC. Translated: CASSSHISRDREWSYTF.

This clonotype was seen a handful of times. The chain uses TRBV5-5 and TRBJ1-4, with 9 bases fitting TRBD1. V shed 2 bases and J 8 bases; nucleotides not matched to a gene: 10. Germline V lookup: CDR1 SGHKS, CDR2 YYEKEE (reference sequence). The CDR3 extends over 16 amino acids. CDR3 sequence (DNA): TGTGCCAGCAGCTTTTCAACGGGACAGGGAGACGAAAAACTGTTTTTT. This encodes CASSFSTGQGDEKLFF.

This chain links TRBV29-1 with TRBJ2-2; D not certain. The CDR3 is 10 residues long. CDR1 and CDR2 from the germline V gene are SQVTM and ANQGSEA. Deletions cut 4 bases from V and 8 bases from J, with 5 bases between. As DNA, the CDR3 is TGCAGCGTTGGGGGAGGGGAGCTGTTTTTT. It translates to CSVGGGELFF.

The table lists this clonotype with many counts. The DNA of the CDR3 is TGTGCCACCAGTTCCCCAGGGGCTGGAAACACCATATATTTT. Protein: CATSSPGAGNTIYF. The V call is TRBV15, the J call TRBJ1-3; D possibly corresponds to TRBD1 (6 bases). Germline V gives CDR1 LNHNV, CDR2 YYDKDF (reference sequence). V gave up 6 bases and J gave up 2 bases, with 11 bases separating them. The CDR3 is 14 residues long.

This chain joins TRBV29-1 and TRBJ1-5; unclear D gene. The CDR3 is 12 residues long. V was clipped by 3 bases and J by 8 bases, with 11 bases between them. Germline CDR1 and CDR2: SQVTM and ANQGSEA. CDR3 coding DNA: TGCAGCGTTGATCAGCCCCGAGAGCCCCAGCATTTT. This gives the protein CSVDQPREPQHF.

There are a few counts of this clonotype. The chain's CDR3 is CASSPSLRGGETEAFF. In DNA form, the CDR3 reads TGCGCCAGCAGCCCAAGCCTGAGAGGGGGAGAAACTGAAGCTTTCTTT. V gene TRBV5-1 combines with J gene TRBJ1-1, with a tentative D call TRBD1 (6 bases). The germline CDR1 and CDR2 sequences are SGHRS and YFSETQ. V was trimmed by 4 bases and J by 5 bases, leaving 21 bases between them. The CDR3 is made up of 16 amino acids.

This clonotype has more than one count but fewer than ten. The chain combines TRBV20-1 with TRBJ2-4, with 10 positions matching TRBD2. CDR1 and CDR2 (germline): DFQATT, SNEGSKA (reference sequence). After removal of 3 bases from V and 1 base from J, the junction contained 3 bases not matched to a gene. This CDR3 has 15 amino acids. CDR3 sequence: CSASLSGGAKNIQYF. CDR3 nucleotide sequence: TGCAGTGCTAGCCTTAGCGGGGGGGCCAAAAACATTCAGTACTTC.

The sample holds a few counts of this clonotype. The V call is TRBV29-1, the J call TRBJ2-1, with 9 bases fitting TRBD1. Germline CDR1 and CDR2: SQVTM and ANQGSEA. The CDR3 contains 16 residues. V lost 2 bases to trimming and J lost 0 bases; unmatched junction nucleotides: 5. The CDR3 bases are TGCAGCGTTGAATTGGGACAGGGACGCTCCTACAATGAGCAGTTCTTC. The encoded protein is CSVELGQGRSYNEQFF.

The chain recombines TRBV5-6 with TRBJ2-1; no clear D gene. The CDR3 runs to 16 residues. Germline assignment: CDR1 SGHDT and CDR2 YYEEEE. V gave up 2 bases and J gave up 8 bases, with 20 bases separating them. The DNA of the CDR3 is TGTGCCAGCAGCTTTATGACGGGTTTAATGGAGTATGAGCAGTTCTTC. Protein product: CASSFMTGLMEYEQFF.